Listed below are T cell receptor beta chains from one sample, sequenced in a study of blood T cell repertoires in COVID-19. Assay used: immunoSEQ multiplex PCR; TCRdb lists only in-frame clones, some missing. The table shows tens of thousands of clones, with around 87% occurring only once. Material: peripheral blood. The receptor source for this set is a man older than 75 with active or convalescent COVID-19. Both conserved end residues are part of each CDR3. A D gene is named only where the DNA matches it firmly. Clone size appears in some rows only: once, few, many, or a class for an expanded clone.

NA	TRBJ1-1	TRBV4-2	TRBD1	TGTGCCAGCAGCCAAGATCAGGGGGTGACAGCTTTCTTT	CASSQDQGVTAFF
few	TRBJ2-3	TRBV19	NA	TGTGCCAGTAGTACTGGCCCCACAGATACGCAGTATTTT	CASSTGPTDTQYF
NA	TRBJ1-1	TRBV14	NA	TGTGCCAGCAGCCAATACAGGAACACTGAAGCTTTCTTT	CASSQYRNTEAFF
NA	TRBJ2-5	TRBV7-6	TRBD2	TGTGCCAGCAGTCCGGGACTAGCGGGAGGGCCACAAGAGACCCAGTACTTC	CASSPGLAGGPQETQYF
NA	TRBJ1-1	TRBV28	NA	TGTGCCAGCAGTTGGAACGGGGGAGCTTTCTTT	CASSWNGGAFF
once	TRBJ1-5	TRBV19	NA	TGTGCCAGTAGTACCCCGGGGGGCGGTGTAGATCAGCCCCAGCATTTT	CASSTPGGGVDQPQHF
once	TRBJ1-2	TRBV6-5	NA	TGTGCCAGCAGTTCCGGACCCCCGCTAAGGGGCTATGGCTACACCTTC	CASSSGPPLRGYGYTF
NA	TRBJ1-5	TRBV7-8	NA	TGTGCCAGCTGTCCGGACTGGGGATCGCCCCAGCATTTT	CASCPDWGSPQHF
NA	TRBJ1-1	TRBV2	NA	TGTGCCAGCAGTAATACAGTGAACACTGAAGCTTTCTTT	CASSNTVNTEAFF
few	TRBJ2-1	TRBV7-3	NA	TGTGCCAGCAGCTCCCTCTCCCCCCCGGGCAATGAGCAGTTCTTC	CASSSLSPPGNEQFF
once	TRBJ1-4	TRBV7-8	NA	TGTGCCAGCAGCTTAGAACAGGGATACGGAAAACTGTTTTTT	CASSLEQGYGKLFF
NA	TRBJ2-3	TRBV5-1	NA	TGCGCCAGCAGCTTGGCACTAGTCACAGATACGCAGTATTTT	CASSLALVTDTQYF
NA	TRBJ1-5	TRBV19	TRBD1	TGTGCCAGTAGTTCAGACAGGGTGAACGGTCAGCCCCAGCATTTT	CASSSDRVNGQPQHF
NA	TRBJ1-5	TRBV5-1	NA	TGCGCCAGCAGCCCCGGGGGTAGCAATCAGCCCCAGCATTTT	CASSPGGSNQPQHF
NA	TRBJ1-3	TRBV19	TRBD1	TGTGCCAGTAGTCTACCTGGGACAGCTGGAAACACCATATATTTT	CASSLPGTAGNTIYF
NA	TRBJ2-5	TRBV2	NA	TGTGCCAGCAGTGTTGGCAGGGGTAGTCAAGAGACCCAGTACTTC	CASSVGRGSQETQYF
few	TRBJ1-6	TRBV4-2	NA	TGTGCCAGCAGCCAACCCCGCGGAGGGGAAGCCTATAATTCACCCCTCCACTTT	CASSQPRGGEAYNSPLHF
NA	TRBJ2-1	TRBV15	TRBD2	TGTGCCACCAGCAGGTCCGGGACTAGCGCGTATGAGCAGTTCTTC	CATSRSGTSAYEQFF
NA	TRBJ2-2	TRBV6-2/TRBV6-3	TRBD1	TGTGCCAGCAGTTTGGTCATGGGGACAGGGAATCCCGGGGAGCTGTTTTTT	CASSLVMGTGNPGELFF
NA	TRBJ1-2	TRBV7-2	NA	TGTGCCAGCAGCGCCACCTACCGCTATGGCTACACCTTC	CASSATYRYGYTF
NA	TRBJ2-1	TRBV5-4	TRBD2	TGTGCCAGCAGCAGGGGACTAGCGGGAGTAGGGACCGCCTACAATGAGCAGTTCTTC	CASSRGLAGVGTAYNEQFF
NA	TRBJ1-2	TRBV19	NA	TGTGCCAGTACGGTAGGCGGGAACTATGGCTACACCTTC	CASTVGGNYGYTF
NA	TRBJ1-5	TRBV24-1	NA	TGTGCCACCAGTGATCCGGGACAAAGCAATCAGCCCCAGCATTTT	CATSDPGQSNQPQHF
NA	TRBJ1-5	TRBV5-8	NA	TGTGCCAGCAGCTCCCTGAATCAGCCCCAGCATTTT	CASSSLNQPQHF
NA	TRBJ1-3	TRBV5-6	NA	TGTGCCAGCAGCTTGGACAGTATCTCTGGAAACACCATATATTTT	CASSLDSISGNTIYF
once	TRBJ1-2	TRBV20-1	TRBD1	TGCAGTGCTATGGGACAGGGAAGTTTTGACTTC	CSAMGQGSFDF
NA	TRBJ2-3	TRBV5-4	TRBD2	TGTGCCAGCAGCCCGGGGGGATACACAGATACGCAGTATTTT	CASSPGGYTDTQYF
NA	TRBJ2-3	TRBV5-1	TRBD2	TGCGCCAGCAGCACCCGACTAGCGACTAGCACAGATACGCAGTATTTT	CASSTRLATSTDTQYF
once	TRBJ1-1	TRBV3-1/TRBV3-2	NA	TGTGCCAGCAGCCCGCCGGACAGCGAAGCTTTCTTT	CASSPPDSEAFF
NA	TRBJ1-1	TRBV9	NA	TGTGCCAGCAGCGGGGACACCCCGAACACTGAAGCTTTCTTT	CASSGDTPNTEAFF
NA	TRBJ2-1	TRBV11-2	NA	TGTGCCAGCAGCCAGGGCTCCCCGAGTAACAATGAGCAGTTCTTC	CASSQGSPSNNEQFF
NA	TRBJ2-3	TRBV5-1	NA	TGCGCCAGCAGCTTAGGGGGAACAGATACGCAGTATTTT	CASSLGGTDTQYF
NA	TRBJ2-2	TRBV9	NA	TGTGCCAGCAGCGGCAACAGGGTTACCGGGGAGCTGTTTTTT	CASSGNRVTGELFF
NA	TRBJ1-2	TRBV19	TRBD1	TGTGCCAGTAGTACACCGAACAGGGGGCGAGATAACTATGGCTACACCTTC	CASSTPNRGRDNYGYTF
once	TRBJ1-6	TRBV30	NA	TGTGCCTGGAGTGTATTACCTCTGGGGGGGTATTCACCCCTCCACTTT	CAWSVLPLGGYSPLHF
NA	TRBJ1-4	TRBV7-9	NA	TGTGCCAGCAGCTTGGTCTCGGGAAAACTGTTTTTT	CASSLVSGKLFF
NA	TRBJ1-5	TRBV4-1	TRBD1	TGCGCCAGCAGCCGCCGGGACAGGGGAACAAATCAGCCCCAGCATTTT	CASSRRDRGTNQPQHF
NA	TRBJ1-2	TRBV18	NA	TGTGCCAGCTCACCATTAAAGGACAATCATAACTATGGCTACACCTTC	CASSPLKDNHNYGYTF
NA	TRBJ1-1	TRBV27	TRBD1	TGTGCCAGCAGTTCGGCCGGGACAGGGCGCACTGAAGCTTTCTTT	CASSSAGTGRTEAFF
once	TRBJ1-1	TRBV27	NA	TGTGCCAGCAGTTTAAATGTTGGGGGCTCGCGGGCTTTCTTT	CASSLNVGGSRAFF
few	TRBJ2-1	TRBV5-1	NA	TGCGCCAGCAGCCCTCCGAGCGGTATCTACAATGAGCAGTTCTTC	CASSPPSGIYNEQFF
NA	TRBJ1-1	TRBV6-5	NA	TGTGCCAGCAGAGCCGGAGGGGGGGTCACTGAAGCTTTCTTT	CASRAGGGVTEAFF
once	TRBJ2-2	TRBV5-1	NA	TGCGCCAGCAGCCCCACAGGGACCAACACCGGGGAGCTGTTTTTT	CASSPTGTNTGELFF
NA	TRBJ2-1	TRBV10-3	TRBD2	TGTGCCATCAGTGGCGCTAGCGGTACCTACAATGAGCAGTTCTTC	CAISGASGTYNEQFF
NA	TRBJ2-2	TRBV25-1	NA	TGTGCCAGCAGTGAAAGGTTCGGGGAAAACACCGGGGAGCTGTTTTTT	CASSERFGENTGELFF
NA	TRBJ1-1	TRBV2	NA	TGTGCCAGCAGTGGGGAGGGGAACACTGAAGCTTTCTTT	CASSGEGNTEAFF
once	TRBJ2-3	TRBV7-9	TRBD2	TGTGCCAGCAGCTTCCTAGCGGGAGATTTAATGAGTGTTACAGATACGCAGTATTTT	CASSFLAGDLMSVTDTQYF
NA	TRBJ1-1	TRBV18	NA	TGTGCCAGCTCACCACAGTGGGGCGTCACTGAAGCTTTCTTT	CASSPQWGVTEAFF
NA	TRBJ1-5	TRBV18	TRBD1	TGTGCCAGCTCCCCCACAGGGGGCGGGAGCAATCAGCCCCAGCATTTT	CASSPTGGGSNQPQHF
NA	TRBJ1-3	TRBV19	NA	TGTGCCAGTAGCGACAGGAGGATTATGGACACCATATATTTT	CASSDRRIMDTIYF
once	TRBJ2-4	TRBV5-1	TRBD1	TGCGCCAGCAGCACAGGGGACGGTGGGATGGACATTCAGTACTTC	CASSTGDGGMDIQYF
NA	TRBJ2-3	TRBV27	TRBD1	TGTGCCAGCAGTACTGACAGGGCCGATACGCAGTATTTT	CASSTDRADTQYF
once	TRBJ2-6	TRBV27	NA	TGTGCCAGCAGTTTTTACTCGGGTGGGGCCAACGTCCTGACTTTC	CASSFYSGGANVLTF
NA	TRBJ1-4	TRBV5-6	NA	TGTGCCAGCAGAATCGGGGGGTCGGCTAATGAAAAACTGTTTTTT	CASRIGGSANEKLFF
NA	TRBJ2-1	TRBV24-1	NA	TGTGCCACCGCCTTGGGAGGAGGGTGGGAGCAGTTCTTC	CATALGGGWEQFF
once	TRBJ1-2	TRBV6-5	NA	TGTGCCAGCAGTTACGGGAGGGGCTATGGCTACACCTTC	CASSYGRGYGYTF
NA	TRBJ2-1	TRBV24-1	TRBD1	TGTGCCACCGGTGCCGCAGGACAGGGGTATTACAATGAGCAGTTCTTC	CATGAAGQGYYNEQFF
NA	TRBJ1-2	TRBV14	TRBD1	TGTGCCAGCAGCCATGGACAGGGGGCCGGCTATGGCTACACCTTC	CASSHGQGAGYGYTF
once	TRBJ1-1	TRBV12-3/TRBV12-4	NA	TGTGCCAGCAGTTTGGAGGCACACACTGAAGCTTTCTTT	CASSLEAHTEAFF